These T cell receptor beta chains were read from a single sample in a study of cytomegalovirus exposure and HLA in healthy donors. Produced via immunoSEQ multiplex PCR; TCRdb's table is partial and in-frame only. Among under 150,000 clones listed, more than 60% were seen once. Sequenced sample: PBMCs. These receptors originate from a woman aged 40 to 50 in good health and CMV-seronegative. Each CDR3 is given with its conserved first and last residue. D genes are given only for firm matches. A row's size may be missing; if present it is once, few, many or a size class.

cdr3_length	clone_size	v_call	d_call	j_call	cdr3_nt	cdr3_aa
14	-	TRBV5-6	TRBD2	TRBJ2-1	TGTGCCAGCAGCGGAGCGGGAGCAGACAATGAGCAGTTCTTC	CASSGAGADNEQFF
17	-	TRBV7-6	TRBD2	TRBJ2-5	TGTGCCAGCAGCCTCGGGACTAGCGGGGGCCCCGGAAAGACCCAGTACTTC	CASSLGTSGGPGKTQYF
14	-	TRBV7-2	-	TRBJ2-5	TGTGCCAGCAGCTCGTCCTACCGTTTTGAGACCCAGTACTTC	CASSSSYRFETQYF
16	few	TRBV7-9	TRBD1	TRBJ2-7	TGTGCCAGCAGCTTAGGGAGGACAGGGGGCTCCTACGAGCAGTACTTC	CASSLGRTGGSYEQYF
14	-	TRBV9	TRBD2	TRBJ2-7	TGTGCCAGCAGCGTAATAGCGGGGGGGGACGAGCAGTACTTC	CASSVIAGGDEQYF
15	-	TRBV18	-	TRBJ1-5	TGTGCCAGCTCACCGACGGGGGGCTCGGGTCAGCCCCAGCATTTT	CASSPTGGSGQPQHF
14	-	TRBV9	-	TRBJ2-3	TGTGCCAGCAGTCCACAGGTGGGCACAGATACGCAGTATTTT	CASSPQVGTDTQYF
16	-	TRBV27	-	TRBJ2-1	TGTGCCAGCAGTTTATCGCAGGGGGGATCCTACAATGAGCAGTTCTTC	CASSLSQGGSYNEQFF
15	-	TRBV21-1	-	TRBJ1-1	TGTGCCAGCAGCGCTAGACAGGGGCCCAACACTGAAGCTTTCTTT	CASSARQGPNTEAFF
14	few	TRBV2	TRBD2	TRBJ2-5	TGTGCCAGCAGTGAAATTAGCGGGATGGGTACCCAGTACTTC	CASSEISGMGTQYF
12	few	TRBV28	TRBD1	TRBJ2-5	TGTGCCAGCGGACAGGGATCAGAGACCCAGTACTTC	CASGQGSETQYF
15	few	TRBV5-4	TRBD1	TRBJ2-7	TGTGCCAGCAGCCTATCTTACAGGGGTTCCCACGAGCAGTACTTC	CASSLSYRGSHEQYF
14	-	TRBV18	-	TRBJ2-7	TGTGCCAGCTCACCGGAGAGCACAGGGTACGAGCAGTACTTC	CASSPESTGYEQYF
16	-	TRBV2	TRBD1	TRBJ2-5	TGTGCCAGCAGCGTCCCGGGACAGGGCGCTCAAGAGACCCAGTACTTC	CASSVPGQGAQETQYF
16	-	TRBV27	-	TRBJ2-1	TGTGCCAGCAGATCCATACAGGGAGGGTCCTACAATGAGCAGTTCTTC	CASRSIQGGSYNEQFF
15	-	TRBV6-1	TRBD2	TRBJ2-3	TGTGCCAGCAGCGGACTAGTCCTTACCACAGATACGCAGTATTTT	CASSGLVLTTDTQYF